This TCR beta chain was observed in a study of T cell responses to AZD1222 COVID-19 vaccine. V was clipped by 4 bases and J by 2 bases; unmatched bases: 1. The CDR3 sequence is 16 residues long. The germline V gene encodes CDR1 MDHEN and CDR2 SYDVKM. Clones were sequenced by immunoSEQ multiplex PCR, and TCRdb holds only the in-frame ones, with some missing. Among 150,000 to 200,000 clones, 80% to 95% were seen once, and the ten largest hold 2.3%. The chain employs TRBV28 and TRBJ2-1, with TRBD2 identical over 14 bases. The source material was peripheral blood, sampled on day 0 of AZD1222 vaccination. The receptor comes from an adult in good health. CDR3 coding DNA: TGTGCCAGCAGTTGGGGACTAGCGGGAGCCTACAATGAGCAGTTCTTC. It codes for CASSWGLAGAYNEQFF.